This T cell receptor beta chain was captured in a study of blood T cell repertoires in COVID-19. As for the study in general: The United States, Italy and Spain supplied acute and convalescent COVID-19 samples. PBMCs, B-cell-depleted T cells, or T cells were the source of the cDNA or gDNA that made up the material.

As handled by the study authors: Researchers report that nucleated cell counts were estimated from reference gene primer amplification. Profiled with immunoSEQ multiplex PCR; TCRdb holds only in-frame clones, not every one. V, J and clone size were drawn from that table, and D and trimming were deduced from the DNA. The table has under 150,000 clones, roughly 79% seen once. The CDR3 has 18 residues. V trimming: 2 bases; J trimming: 2 bases; junction bases outside the gene matches: 12. Germline CDR1 reads SGHVS; CDR2 reads FQNEAQ. V gene TRBV7-8 combines with J gene TRBJ2-3; 8 nucleotides match TRBD2. What was sequenced was peripheral blood. The TCR sequence derives from a man aged 50-59 years with active or convalescent COVID-19. The chain's CDR3 is CASSLPGGAGDPTDTQYF. The DNA for the CDR3 is TGTGCCAGCAGCTTACCTGGTGGAGCGGGAGATCCCACAGATACGCAGTATTTT.